This T cell receptor beta chain was sequenced for a study of shared clonotypes between healthy human individuals. All donors qualified as healthy HIV-negative adults and had experienced no recent acute infections or vaccinations. Using immunoSEQ multiplex PCR, the repertoire was profiled, and TCRdb retains in-frame clones only, with some absent. This table holds more than 1,200,000 clones, around 98.5% found once. The sequenced sample was naive CD4+ T cells sorted from blood. Subset here: CD45RA+ positively selected. The TCR was taken from a young man in good health.

The CDR3 DNA is TGTGCCAGAAGCCAGACCGGGACAGGGGGCTGGCAGCCCCAGCATTTT. Translation gives CARSQTGTGGWQPQHF. The V call is TRBV7-5, the J call TRBJ1-5; the tabulated D call, TRBD1, remains unverified against the DNA. TRBV7-5 constitutes a pseudogene. The CDR3 length is 16 residues.